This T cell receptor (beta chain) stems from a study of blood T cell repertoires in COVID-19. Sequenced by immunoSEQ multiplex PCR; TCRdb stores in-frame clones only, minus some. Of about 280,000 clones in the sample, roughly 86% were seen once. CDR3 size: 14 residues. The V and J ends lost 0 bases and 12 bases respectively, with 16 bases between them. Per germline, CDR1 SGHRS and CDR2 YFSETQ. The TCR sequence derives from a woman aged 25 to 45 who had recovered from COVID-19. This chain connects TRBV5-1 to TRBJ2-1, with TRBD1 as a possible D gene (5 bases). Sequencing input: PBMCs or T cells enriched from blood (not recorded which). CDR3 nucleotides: TGCGCCAGCAGCTTGGGGCCCACAGGTAGGGGGCAGTTCTTC. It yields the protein CASSLGPTGRGQFF. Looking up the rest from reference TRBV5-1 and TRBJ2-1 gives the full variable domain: KAGVTQTPRYLIKTRGQQVTLSCSPISGHRSVSWYQQTPGQGLQFLFEYFSETQRNKGNFPGRFSGRQFSNSRSEMNVSTLELGDSALYLCASSLGPTGRGQFFGPGTRLTVL.